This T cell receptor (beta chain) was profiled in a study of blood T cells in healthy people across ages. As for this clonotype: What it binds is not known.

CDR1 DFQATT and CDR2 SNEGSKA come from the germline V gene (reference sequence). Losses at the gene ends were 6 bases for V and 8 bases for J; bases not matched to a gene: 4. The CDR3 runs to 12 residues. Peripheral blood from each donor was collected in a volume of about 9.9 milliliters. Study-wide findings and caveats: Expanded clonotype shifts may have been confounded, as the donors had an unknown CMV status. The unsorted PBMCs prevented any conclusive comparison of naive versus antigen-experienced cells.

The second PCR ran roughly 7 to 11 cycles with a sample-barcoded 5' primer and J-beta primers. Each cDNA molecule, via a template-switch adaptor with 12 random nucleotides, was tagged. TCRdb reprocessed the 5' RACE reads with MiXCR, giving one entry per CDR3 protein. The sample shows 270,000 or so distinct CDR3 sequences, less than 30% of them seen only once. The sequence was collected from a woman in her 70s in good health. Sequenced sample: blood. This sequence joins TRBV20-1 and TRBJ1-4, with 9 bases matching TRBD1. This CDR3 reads CSATGGHEKLFF. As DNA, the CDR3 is TGCAGTGCGACAGGGGGGCACGAAAAACTGTTTTTT.